This TCR beta chain was recorded in a study of blood T cell repertoires in COVID-19. The repertoire was sequenced with immunoSEQ multiplex PCR; TCRdb's copy has only in-frame clones and lacks some. The sample includes a few hundred thousand clones, about 89% of them seen just once. Germline loops: CDR1 MNHNY, CDR2 SVGAGI (reference sequence). The CDR3 contains 16 residues. The V end was cut by 6 bases, the J end by 0 bases, with 15 bases between. This TCR derives from a man aged 40-55 years who had recovered from COVID-19. The V call is TRBV6-6, the J call TRBJ2-1; weak D call: TRBD2 (5 bases). The source material was peripheral blood. The CDR3 DNA follows: TGTGCCAGCAGACGTCGAGCGGAGAGCTCCTACAATGAGCAGTTCTTC. Protein product: CASRRRAESSYNEQFF.